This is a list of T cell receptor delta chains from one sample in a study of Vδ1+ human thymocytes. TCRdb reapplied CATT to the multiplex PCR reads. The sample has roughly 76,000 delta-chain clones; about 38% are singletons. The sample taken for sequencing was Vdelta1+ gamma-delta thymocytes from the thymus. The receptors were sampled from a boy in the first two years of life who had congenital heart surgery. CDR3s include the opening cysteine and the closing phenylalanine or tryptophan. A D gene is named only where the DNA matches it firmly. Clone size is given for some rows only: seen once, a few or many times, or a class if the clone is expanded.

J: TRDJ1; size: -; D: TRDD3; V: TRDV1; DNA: TGTGCTCTTGGGACCCCCCCCGGCCACTTTACTGGGGGATACGCCGATAAACTCATCTTT; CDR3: CALGTPPGHFTGGYADKLIF
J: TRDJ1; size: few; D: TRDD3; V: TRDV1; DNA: TGTGCTCTTGGGGAAAGGAGTCCGTACCTAGGGGATACCACCACCGATAAACTCATCTTT; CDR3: CALGERSPYLGDTTTDKLIF
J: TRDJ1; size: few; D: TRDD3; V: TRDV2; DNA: TGTGCCTGTGACCTCGGAATGGGGGATACGACCGATAAACTCATCTTT; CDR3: CACDLGMGDTTDKLIF
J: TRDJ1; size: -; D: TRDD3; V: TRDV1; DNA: TGTGCTCTTGGGGAACCCCCCCCCTACTCTGGGGGATACGGGCCAGATAAACTCATCTTT; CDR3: CALGEPPPYSGGYGPDKLIF
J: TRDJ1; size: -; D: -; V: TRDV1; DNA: TGTGCTCTTGGGGCTGGGGCCTGGTACACCGATAAACTCATCTTT; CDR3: CALGAGAWYTDKLIF
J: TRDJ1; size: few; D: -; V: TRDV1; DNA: TGTGCTCTTGGGGAACTCACAGGTGGAACCGATAAACTCATCTTT; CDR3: CALGELTGGTDKLIF
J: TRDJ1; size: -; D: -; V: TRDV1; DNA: TGTGCTCTTGGGGAATTTCTGTCCTACTTTGGGCCCACCTGGGACACCGATAAACTCATCTTT; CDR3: CALGEFLSYFGPTWDTDKLIF
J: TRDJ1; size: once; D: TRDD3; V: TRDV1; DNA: TGTGCTCTTGGGGAACCGGACTGGAGTACTGGGGGATACTCTTCGTACACCGATAAACTCATCTTT; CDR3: CALGEPDWSTGGYSSYTDKLIF
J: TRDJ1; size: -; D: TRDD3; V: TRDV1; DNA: TGTGCTCTTGGGGAACTTACCCCCTCAACCAACGTACTGGGGGATACTCTGCGGACCGATAAACTCATCTTT; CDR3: CALGELTPSTNVLGDTLRTDKLIF
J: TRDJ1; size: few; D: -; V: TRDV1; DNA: TGTGCTCTTGGGGAACGTCTTCGGGGCCGAAACACCGATAAACTCACCTTT; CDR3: CALGERLRGRNTDKLTF
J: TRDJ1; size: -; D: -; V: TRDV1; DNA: TGTGCTCTTGGGGAAAATAGGGCTTTTTACACCGATAAACTCATCTTT; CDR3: CALGENRAFYTDKLIF
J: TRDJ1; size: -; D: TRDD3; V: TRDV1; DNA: TGTGCTCTTGGGGGGCACCTTCCTACTCGTACTGGGGGATACTGCGATAAACTCATCTTT; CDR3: CALGGHLPTRTGGYCDKLIF
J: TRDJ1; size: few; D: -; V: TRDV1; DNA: TGTGCTCTTGACCCGCCGTCCCGTACTGGAGGACTCATCTTT; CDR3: CALDPPSRTGGLIF
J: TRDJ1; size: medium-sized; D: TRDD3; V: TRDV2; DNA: TGTGCCTGTGACACTTACTGGGGGATCTACACCGATAAACTCATCTTT; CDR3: CACDTYWGIYTDKLIF
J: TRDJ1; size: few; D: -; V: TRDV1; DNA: TGTGCTCTTGGGAAGCCGAAAAATTCCTACGGGGGGGACAGAGGGGTCGATAAACTCATCTTT; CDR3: CALGKPKNSYGGDRGVDKLIF
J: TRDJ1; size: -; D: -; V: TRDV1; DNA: TGTGCTCTTGGGGAACAGACGGGAGGCGTGGGGACCGATAAACTCATCTTT; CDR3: CALGEQTGGVGTDKLIF
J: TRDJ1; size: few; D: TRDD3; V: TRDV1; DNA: TGTGCTCTTGGGGAATTGAAGACCGTTCCTTGGGGGATACAGGGCAGTGATAAACTCATCTTT; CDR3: CALGELKTVPWGIQGSDKLIF
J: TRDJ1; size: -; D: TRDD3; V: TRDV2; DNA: TGTGCTTTTTCCTGGGGGATACGCGAGACCGATAAACTCATCTTT; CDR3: CAFSWGIRETDKLIF
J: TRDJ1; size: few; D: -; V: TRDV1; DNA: TGTGCTCTTGGGGGACCCCTGACTGAGGGCGACGCCTCTAAACTCATCTTT; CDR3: CALGGPLTEGDASKLIF
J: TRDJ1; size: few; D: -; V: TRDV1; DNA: TGTGCTCTTGGGGAGGCGCTCCCTCCTACTAGGTACTGGGAGCCCACCGATAAACTCATCTTT; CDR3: CALGEALPPTRYWEPTDKLIF
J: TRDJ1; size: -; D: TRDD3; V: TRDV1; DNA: TGTGCTCTTGGGGAACTACGTCTACCCTACGGACTGGGGGATCCCCTATTTTACACCGATAAACTCATCTTT; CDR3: CALGELRLPYGLGDPLFYTDKLIF
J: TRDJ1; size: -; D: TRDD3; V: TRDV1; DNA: TGTGCTCTTGGGGAACCCCTGGGGGACTACACCGATAAACTCATCTTT; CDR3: CALGEPLGDYTDKLIF
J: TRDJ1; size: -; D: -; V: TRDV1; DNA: TGTGCTCTTGGGGAACTACGGTGCCCAGCCCAGGGGGGGAAGGGAAGAGTAGACACCGATAAACTCATCTTT; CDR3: CALGELRCPAQGGKGRVDTDKLIF
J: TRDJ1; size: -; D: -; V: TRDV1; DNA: TGTGCTCTTGGGAGACCCGGGAAGGGTACCGATAAACTCATCTTT; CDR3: CALGRPGKGTDKLIF
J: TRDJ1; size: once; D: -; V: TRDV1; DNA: TGTGCTCTTGGGGAACTCCCCTGTGGGCCATTTCCGTACACCGATAAACTCATCTTT; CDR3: CALGELPCGPFPYTDKLIF
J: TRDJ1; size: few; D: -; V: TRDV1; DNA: TGTGCTCTTGGGGAAATCTTCCCACGGGCCAAACTCATCTTT; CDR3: CALGEIFPRAKLIF
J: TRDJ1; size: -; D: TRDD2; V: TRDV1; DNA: TGTGCTCTTGGGGAAGGTTCCTACAGAGTGGTGCTGTACACCGATAAACTCATCTTT; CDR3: CALGEGSYRVVLYTDKLIF
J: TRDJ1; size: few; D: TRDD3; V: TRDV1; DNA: TGTGCTCTTGGGGAACTGCGGGGGATAGGCCCCGATAAACTCATCTTT; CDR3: CALGELRGIGPDKLIF
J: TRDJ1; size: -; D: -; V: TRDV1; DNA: TGTGCTCTTGGGGAAAGAATCCCTAATCCCGATAAACTCATCTTT; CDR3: CALGERIPNPDKLIF
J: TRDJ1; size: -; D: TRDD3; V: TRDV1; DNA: TGTGCTCTTGGGGAACGGAAGGACAGACAGAACTGGGGGATACGCGCGTACACCGATAAACTCATCTTT; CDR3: CALGERKDRQNWGIRAYTDKLIF
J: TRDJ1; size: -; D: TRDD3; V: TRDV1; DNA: TGTGCTCTTGGGGAACTAGCCCACTTAACCTGGGGGATCACGAGTAAACTCATCTTT; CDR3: CALGELAHLTWGITSKLIF